The present entry profiles one TCR beta chain with its context. It lacks a known antigen. Per-base quality was not reported, and no clone a single base away is much larger than it. Between the V and J ends, shortened by 6 bases and 3 bases respectively, the junction contains 11 bases. Reading from cysteine to phenylalanine, the CDR3 counts 13 amino acids. Solely the CDR3 DNA is kept, with 39 bases framed from the first base. The record originates from a study of T cell responses to AZD1222 COVID-19 vaccine (dated by TCRdb to 2020 to 2022). Context from the whole study: AZD1222 recipients with second doses at about 4 weeks or about 12 weeks were pooled, because spike-specific TCR depth and breadth did not differ between schedules. A total of over 230 trial participants underwent TCR sequencing, of whom 200 to 220 had received two doses of AZD1222 and around 25 had received two doses of the MenACWY control vaccine. Trial participants were enrolled by age into 18-55, 56-69 and 70-plus year subgroups, with roughly 160, 29 and 62 TCR-sequenced participants respectively.

The sample's time point label, decoded: baseline before first vaccination. Vaccinee samples were obtained from the UK trials COV001 and COV002, which included a single-blind randomized controlled phase 2/3 trial of AZD1222 (ChAdOx1 nCoV-19) in healthy adults. Trial participant PBMC samples were collected at day 0 and day 28 after the second dose for TCRbeta chain sequencing. The CDR3 regions of human TCRbeta chains were analyzed by immunosequencing. Processing in the source paper ran as follows. Repertoire TCRs were checked for matches against a reference library of SARS-CoV-2-specific TCRs that had been generated using the MIRA antigen-specificity platform. Breadth meant the fraction of unique TCRs that were SARS-CoV-2-associated, whereas depth meant the fraction of total T cells that were SARS-CoV-2-associated. Using the MIRA data, each spike-specific TCR was assigned both to the spike region to which the TCR was reactive and to a CD4 or CD8 class. Log10-transformed breadth and depth values were compared by one-way ANOVA with Sidak's multiple comparisons tests. The clones in this table, taken by TCRdb from immuneACCESS, are in-frame only. Not every clone is retained; where verified, under half of the shortfall comes from an unresolved V gene, and the cause of the rest is unknown. Clonal size and the V and J genes are those of that table, whereas D and trimming came from the DNA. This sample has 45,000 to 60,000 clones in its table, and around 92% of those were observed once. Of the sample, less than 2% is held by the ten largest clones.

What the research found in general, with its limitations: Only five or six AZD1222 recipients were SARS-CoV-2 seropositive at baseline, limiting conclusions about previously exposed vaccinees. The 56-69-year group was small, and its depth increase did not reach significance, likely because of low power. Most participants were white British and females outnumbered males, and the authors suggested that clonal diversity may have been underestimated. Because no day 14 peak-response samples were available, the repertoires could be characterized only after the peak T cell response. A significant rise in spike-specific TCR breadth and depth was observed after two AZD1222 doses relative to day 0 and relative to MenACWY recipients. Epitopes outside the regions mutated in the B.1.351 and B.1.1.7 variants were reportedly recognized by nearly half of the unique spike-specific TCRs. CD4 TCRs associated with the vaccine covered the entire spike protein, and the dominant responses were in regions 160-218 and 743-854.

The source was peripheral blood, collected on day 0 of AZD1222 vaccination. This receptor was obtained from an adult in good health. The rearranged chain carries TRBV12-3 or TRBV12-4 and TRBJ1-1, and possibly TRBD1, on 5 matching bases. The CDR3 region reads CASSRLQDTEAFF. The bases are TGTGCCAGCAGCAGACTACAGGACACTGAAGCTTTCTTT.